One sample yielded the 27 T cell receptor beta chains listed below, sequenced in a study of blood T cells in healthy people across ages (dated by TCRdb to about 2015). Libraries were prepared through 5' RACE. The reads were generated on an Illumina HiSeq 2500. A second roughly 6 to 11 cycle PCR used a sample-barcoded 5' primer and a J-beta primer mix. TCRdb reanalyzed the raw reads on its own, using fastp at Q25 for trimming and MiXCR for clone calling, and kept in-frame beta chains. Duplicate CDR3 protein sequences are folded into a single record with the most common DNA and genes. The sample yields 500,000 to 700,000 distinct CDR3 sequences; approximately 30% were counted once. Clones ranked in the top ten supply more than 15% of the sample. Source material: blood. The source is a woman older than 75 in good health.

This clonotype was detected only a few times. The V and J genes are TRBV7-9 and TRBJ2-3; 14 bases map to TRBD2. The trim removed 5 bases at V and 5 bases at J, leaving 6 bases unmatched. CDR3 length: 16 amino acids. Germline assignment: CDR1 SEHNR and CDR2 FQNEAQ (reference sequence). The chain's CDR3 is CASSGLAGGRIDTQYF. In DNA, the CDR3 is TGTGCCAGCAGCGGACTAGCGGGGGGCCGGATAGATACGCAGTATTTT.

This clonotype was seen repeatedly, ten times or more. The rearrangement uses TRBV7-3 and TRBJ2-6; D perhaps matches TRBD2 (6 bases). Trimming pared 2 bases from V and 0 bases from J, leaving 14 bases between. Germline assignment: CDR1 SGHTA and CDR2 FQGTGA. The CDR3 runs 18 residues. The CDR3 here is CASSLGMGLGSGANVLTF. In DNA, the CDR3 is TGTGCCAGCAGCTTAGGGATGGGACTGGGCTCTGGGGCCAACGTCCTGACTTTC. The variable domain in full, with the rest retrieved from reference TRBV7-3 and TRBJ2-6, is GAGVSQTPSNKVTEKGKYVELRCDPISGHTALYWYRQSLGQGPEFLIYFQGTGAADDSGLPNDRFFAVRPEGSVSTLKIQRTERGDSAVYLCASSLGMGLGSGANVLTFGAGSRLTVL.

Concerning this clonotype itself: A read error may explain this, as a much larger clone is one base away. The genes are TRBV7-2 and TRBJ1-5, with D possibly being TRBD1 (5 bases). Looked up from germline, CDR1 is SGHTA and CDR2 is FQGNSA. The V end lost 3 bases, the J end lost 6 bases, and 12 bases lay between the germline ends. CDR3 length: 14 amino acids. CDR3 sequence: CTSSLIGASQPQHF. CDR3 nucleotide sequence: TGTACCAGCAGCTTGATCGGGGCCAGTCAGCCCCAGCATTTT.

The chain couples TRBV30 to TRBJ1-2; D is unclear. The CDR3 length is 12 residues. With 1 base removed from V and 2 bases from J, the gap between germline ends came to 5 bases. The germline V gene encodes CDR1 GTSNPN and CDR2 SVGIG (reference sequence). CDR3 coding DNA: TGTGCCTGGAGTGCGGGAAACTATGGCTACACCTTC. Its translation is CAWSAGNYGYTF.

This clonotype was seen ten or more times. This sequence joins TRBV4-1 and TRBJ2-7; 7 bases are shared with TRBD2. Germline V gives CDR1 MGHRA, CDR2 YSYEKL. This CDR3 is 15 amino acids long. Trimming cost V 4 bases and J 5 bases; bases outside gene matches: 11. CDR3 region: CASSPKAGRWNEQYF. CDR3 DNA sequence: TGCGCCAGCAGCCCTAAAGCGGGAAGGTGGAACGAGCAGTACTTC.

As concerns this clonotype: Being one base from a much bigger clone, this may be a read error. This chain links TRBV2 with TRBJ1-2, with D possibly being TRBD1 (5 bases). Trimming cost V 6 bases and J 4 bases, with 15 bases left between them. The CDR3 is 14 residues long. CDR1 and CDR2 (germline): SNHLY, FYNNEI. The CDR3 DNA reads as TGTGCCAGCAGGGAGGGACGGGCTAGCTATGGCTACACCTTC. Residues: CASREGRASYGYTF. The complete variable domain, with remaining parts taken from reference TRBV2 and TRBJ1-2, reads EPEVTQTPSHQVTQMGQEVILRCVPISNHLYFYWYRQILGQKVEFLVSFYNNEISEKSEIFDDQFSVERPDGSNFTLKIRSTKLEDSAMYFCASREGRASYGYTFGSGTRLTVV.

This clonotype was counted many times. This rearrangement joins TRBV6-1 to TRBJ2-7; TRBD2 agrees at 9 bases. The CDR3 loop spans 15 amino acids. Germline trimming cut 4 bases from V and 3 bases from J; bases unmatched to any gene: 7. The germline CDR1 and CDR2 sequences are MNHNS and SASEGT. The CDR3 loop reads CASSGTSGFGYEQYF. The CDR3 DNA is TGTGCCAGCAGTGGTACTAGCGGGTTCGGCTACGAGCAGTACTTC.

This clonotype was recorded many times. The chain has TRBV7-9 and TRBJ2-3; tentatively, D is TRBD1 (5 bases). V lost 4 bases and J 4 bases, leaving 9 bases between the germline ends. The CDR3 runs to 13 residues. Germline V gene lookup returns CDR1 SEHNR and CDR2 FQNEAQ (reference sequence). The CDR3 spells CASSWVGADTQYF. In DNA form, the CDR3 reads TGTGCCAGCAGCTGGGTAGGGGCAGATACGCAGTATTTT.

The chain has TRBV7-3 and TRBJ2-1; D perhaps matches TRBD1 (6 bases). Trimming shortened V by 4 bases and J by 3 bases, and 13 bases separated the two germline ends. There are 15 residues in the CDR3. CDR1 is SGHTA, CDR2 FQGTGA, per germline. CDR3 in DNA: TGTGCCAGCAGCTGGACAGCCACAAACTACAATGAGCAGTTCTTC. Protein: CASSWTATNYNEQFF. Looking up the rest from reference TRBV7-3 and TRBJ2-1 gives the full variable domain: GAGVSQTPSNKVTEKGKYVELRCDPISGHTALYWYRQSLGQGPEFLIYFQGTGAADDSGLPNDRFFAVRPEGSVSTLKIQRTERGDSAVYLCASSWTATNYNEQFFGPGTRLTVL.

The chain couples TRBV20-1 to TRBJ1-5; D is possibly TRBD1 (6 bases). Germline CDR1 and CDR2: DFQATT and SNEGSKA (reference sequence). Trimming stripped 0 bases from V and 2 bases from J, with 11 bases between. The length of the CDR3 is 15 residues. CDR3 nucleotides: TGCAGTGCTAGAGAGCCGACAGGTGGCAATCAGCCCCAGCATTTT. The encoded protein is CSAREPTGGNQPQHF.

The CDR3 coding sequence is TGTGCCAGCAGTCGGCTAGGGGTTTTAGCCAAAAACATTCAGTACTTC. Encoded protein: CASSRLGVLAKNIQYF. The rearrangement joins TRBV28 to TRBJ2-4; D perhaps matches TRBD1 (5 bases). Looked up from germline, CDR1 is MDHEN and CDR2 is SYDVKM. Deletions cut 5 bases from V and 0 bases from J, with 14 bases between. This CDR3 is 16 amino acids long.

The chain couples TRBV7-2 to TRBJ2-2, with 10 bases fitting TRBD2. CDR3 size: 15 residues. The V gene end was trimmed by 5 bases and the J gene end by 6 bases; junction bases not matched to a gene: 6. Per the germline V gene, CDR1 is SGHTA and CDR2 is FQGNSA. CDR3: CASSGERGGPGELFF. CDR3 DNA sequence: TGTGCCAGCAGCGGAGAGCGGGGGGGCCCCGGGGAGCTGTTTTTT.

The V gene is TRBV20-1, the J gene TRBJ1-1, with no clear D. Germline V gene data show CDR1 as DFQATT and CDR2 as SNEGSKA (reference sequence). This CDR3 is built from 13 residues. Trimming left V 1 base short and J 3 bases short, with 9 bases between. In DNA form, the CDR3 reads TGCAGTGCTAGAGGCGGCGGCTACACTGAAGCTTTCTTT. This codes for CSARGGGYTEAFF.

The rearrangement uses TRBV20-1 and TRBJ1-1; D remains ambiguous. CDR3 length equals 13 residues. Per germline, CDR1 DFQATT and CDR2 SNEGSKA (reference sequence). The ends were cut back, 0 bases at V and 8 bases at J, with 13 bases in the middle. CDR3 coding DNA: TGCAGTGCTAGAGATAAGGGATGGAGCGAAGCTTTCTTT. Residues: CSARDKGWSEAFF.

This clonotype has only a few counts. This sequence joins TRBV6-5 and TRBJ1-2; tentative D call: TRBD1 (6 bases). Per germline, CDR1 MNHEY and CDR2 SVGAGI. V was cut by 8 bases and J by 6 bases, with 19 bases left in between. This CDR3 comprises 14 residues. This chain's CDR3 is CASRLAGGWDGYTF. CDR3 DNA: TGTGCCAGCCGGCTGGCGGGGGGCTGGGATGGCTACACCTTC.

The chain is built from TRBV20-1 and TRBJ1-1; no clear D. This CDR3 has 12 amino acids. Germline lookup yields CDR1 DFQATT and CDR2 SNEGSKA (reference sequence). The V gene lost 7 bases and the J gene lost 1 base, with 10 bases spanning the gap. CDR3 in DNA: TGCAGTGGCACGCGGGGGAACACTGAAGCTTTCTTT. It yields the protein CSGTRGNTEAFF.

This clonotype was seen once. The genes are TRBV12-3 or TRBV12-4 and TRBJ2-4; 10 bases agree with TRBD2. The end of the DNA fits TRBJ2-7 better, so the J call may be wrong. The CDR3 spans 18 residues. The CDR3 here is CASSLGTSGPGGYYEQYF. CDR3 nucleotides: TGTGCCAGCAGTTTAGGGACTAGCGGTCCTGGGGGGTACTACGAGCAGTACTTC.

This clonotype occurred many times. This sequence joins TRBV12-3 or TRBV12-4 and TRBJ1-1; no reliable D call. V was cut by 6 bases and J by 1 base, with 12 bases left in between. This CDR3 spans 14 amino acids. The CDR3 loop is CASRRNGRNTEAFF. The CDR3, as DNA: TGTGCCAGCAGGCGGAACGGTAGGAACACTGAAGCTTTCTTT.

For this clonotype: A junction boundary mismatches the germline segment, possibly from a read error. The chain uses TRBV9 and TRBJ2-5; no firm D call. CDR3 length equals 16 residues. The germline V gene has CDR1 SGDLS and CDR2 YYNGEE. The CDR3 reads CASSVASWAGQGTQYF. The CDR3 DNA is TGTGCCAGCAGCGTAGCTAGTTGGGCAGGCCAAGGGACCCAGTACTTC. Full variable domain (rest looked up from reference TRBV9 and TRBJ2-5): DSGVTQTPKHLITATGQRVTLRCSPRSGDLSVYWYQQSLDQGLQFLIQYYNGEERAKGNILERFSAQQFPDLHSELNLSSLELGDSALYFCASSVASWAGQGTQYFGPGTRLLVL.

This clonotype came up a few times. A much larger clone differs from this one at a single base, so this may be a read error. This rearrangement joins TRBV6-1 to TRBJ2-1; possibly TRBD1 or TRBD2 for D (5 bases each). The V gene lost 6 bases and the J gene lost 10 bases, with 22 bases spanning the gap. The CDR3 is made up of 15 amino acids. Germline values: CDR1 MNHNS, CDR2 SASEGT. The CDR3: CASRPLEGRAYEQFF. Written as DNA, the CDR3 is TGTGCCAGCAGACCTCTTGAGGGGCGAGCCTACGAGCAGTTCTTC.

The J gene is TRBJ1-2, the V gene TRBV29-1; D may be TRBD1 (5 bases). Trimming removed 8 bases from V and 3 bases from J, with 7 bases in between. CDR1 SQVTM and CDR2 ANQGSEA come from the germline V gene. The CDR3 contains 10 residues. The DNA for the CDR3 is TGCAGCACAGGTCACTATGGCTACACCTTC. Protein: CSTGHYGYTF.

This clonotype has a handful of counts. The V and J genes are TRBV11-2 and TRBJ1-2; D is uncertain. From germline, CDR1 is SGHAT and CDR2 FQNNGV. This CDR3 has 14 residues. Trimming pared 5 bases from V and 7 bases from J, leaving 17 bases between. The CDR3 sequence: CASSPLGAGFGYTF. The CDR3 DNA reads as TGTGCCAGCAGCCCCCTGGGAGCAGGTTTTGGCTACACCTTC.

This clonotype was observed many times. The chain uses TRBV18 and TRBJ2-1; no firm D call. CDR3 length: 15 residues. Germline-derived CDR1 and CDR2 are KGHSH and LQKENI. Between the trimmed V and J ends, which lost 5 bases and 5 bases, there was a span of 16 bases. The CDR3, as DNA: TGTGCCAGCTCAACGCCGGAAAACTATAACAATGAGCAGTTCTTC. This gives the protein CASSTPENYNNEQFF.

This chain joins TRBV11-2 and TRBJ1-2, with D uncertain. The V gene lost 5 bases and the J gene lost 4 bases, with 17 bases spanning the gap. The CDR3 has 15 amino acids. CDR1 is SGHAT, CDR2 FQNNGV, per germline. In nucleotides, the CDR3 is TGTGCCAGCAGCCCTTCCCCGGTATGGGGCTATGGCTACACCTTC. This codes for CASSPSPVWGYGYTF. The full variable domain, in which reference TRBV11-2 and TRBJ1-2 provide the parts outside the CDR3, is EAGVAQSPRYKIIEKRQSVAFWCNPISGHATLYWYQQILGQGPKLLIQFQNNGVVDDSQLPKDRFSAERLKGVDSTLKIQPAKLEDSAVYLCASSPSPVWGYGYTFGSGTRLTVV.

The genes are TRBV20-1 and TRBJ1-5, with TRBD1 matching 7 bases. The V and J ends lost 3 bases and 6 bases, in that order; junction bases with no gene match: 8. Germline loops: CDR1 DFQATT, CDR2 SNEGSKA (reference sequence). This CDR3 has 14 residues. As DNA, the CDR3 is TGCAGTGCTAGGAACAGGGGAGTAGGTCAGCCCCAGCATTTT. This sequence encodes CSARNRGVGQPQHF.

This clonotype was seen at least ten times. The CDR3 bases are TGTGCCAGCAGCTTAGCTCTAGCGGGGGGGCAGGATACGCAGTATTTT. This translates into CASSLALAGGQDTQYF. The gene calls are TRBV7-2 and TRBJ2-3; 12 bases are a match to TRBD2. The CDR3 contains 16 residues. Germline CDR1 is SGHTA and CDR2 is FQGNSA. The V gene end was trimmed by 0 bases and the J gene end by 6 bases; junction bases not matched to a gene: 4.

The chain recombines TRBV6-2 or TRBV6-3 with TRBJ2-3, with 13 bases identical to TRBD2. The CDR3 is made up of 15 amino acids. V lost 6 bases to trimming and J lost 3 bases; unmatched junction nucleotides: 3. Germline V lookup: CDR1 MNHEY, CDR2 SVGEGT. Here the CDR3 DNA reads TGTGCCAGCAGACTAGCGGGGGGGCCAACAGATACGCAGTATTTT. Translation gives CASRLAGGPTDTQYF.